One sample yielded the 13 T cell receptor beta chains listed below, sequenced in a study of radiotherapy plus CTLA-4 blockade in lung cancer. The table came from immunoSEQ multiplex PCR; TCRdb's copy has only in-frame clones and leaves some out. Of some 12,000 clones listed, around 80% are singletons. Material: peripheral blood, obtained from a patient treated with radiotherapy plus ipilimumab. These receptors were taken from a human donor with non-small cell lung cancer that progressed on radiotherapy plus ipilimumab.

This clone was found a few times. The V gene is TRBV7-9, the J gene TRBJ1-5; 7 bases map to TRBD1. The CDR3 runs to 19 residues. V gave up 5 bases and J gave up 0 bases; unmatched junction bases: 16. Looked up from germline, CDR1 is SEHNR and CDR2 is FQNEAQ (reference sequence). CDR3 in DNA: TGTGCCAGCAGCACTTATCTCCCGGGACAGCTTTATAGCAATCAGCCCCAGCATTTT. It specifies CASSTYLPGQLYSNQPQHF.

The gene calls are TRBV11-1 and TRBJ1-3; TRBD1 agrees at 8 bases. Germline CDR1 SGHAT, CDR2 FQDESV (reference sequence). V lost 3 bases and J lost 0; bases outside the gene matches: 1. The CDR3 has 15 residues. CDR3 amino acids: CASSLDRVSGNTIYF. The CDR3 DNA reads as TGTGCCAGCAGCTTGGACAGGGTCTCTGGAAACACCATATATTTT. Full variable domain (missing parts from reference TRBV11-1 and TRBJ1-3): EAEVAQSPRYKITEKSQAVAFWCDPISGHATLYWYRQILGQGPELLVQFQDESVVDDSQLPKDRFSAERLKGVDSTLKIQPAELGDSAMYLCASSLDRVSGNTIYFGEGSWLTVV.

The chain combines TRBV6-6 with TRBJ1-6, with D possibly matching TRBD1 (6 bases). CDR1 and CDR2 from the germline V gene are MNHNY and SVGAGI (reference sequence). Trimming stripped 5 bases from V and 6 bases from J, with 11 bases between. The CDR3 runs 14 residues. The CDR3 protein is CASSPGDFNSPLHF. CDR3 DNA sequence: TGTGCCAGCAGTCCAGGGGACTTTAATTCACCCCTCCACTTT.

The chain is built from TRBV27 and TRBJ2-1; no firm D call. Germline V gives CDR1 MNHEY, CDR2 SMNVEV (reference sequence). Trimming removed 5 bases at V and 8 bases at J, with 16 bases between. This CDR3 region has 14 residues. The CDR3 DNA sequence: TGTGCCAGCAGTCCTCCCCTAGGGTCGCATGAGCAGTTCTTC. It yields the protein CASSPPLGSHEQFF.

The V and J genes are TRBV7-6 and TRBJ2-7; D remains unclear. The germline V and J ends were trimmed by 1 base and 7 bases, with 11 bases remaining between them. Germline CDR1 reads SGHVS; CDR2 reads FNYEAQ. The length of the CDR3 is 13 residues. The CDR3 DNA reads TGTGCCAGCAGCTTAGACGTCCCTAGAGAGCAGTACTTC. Its translation: CASSLDVPREQYF.

The chain joins TRBV7-6 to TRBJ1-3; no reliable D call. Germline-derived CDR1 and CDR2 are SGHVS and FNYEAQ. V lost 2 bases to trimming and J lost 3 bases, with 2 bases between them. CDR3 length equals 12 residues. The CDR3 DNA reads TGTGCCAGCAGCTTATTTGGAAACACCATATATTTT. Its protein product is CASSLFGNTIYF.

The chain employs TRBV10-3 and TRBJ1-2; D is uncertain. The V and J ends lost 4 bases and 6 bases respectively, with 12 bases between them. The CDR3 is made up of 13 amino acids. Germline V gene data show CDR1 as ENHRY and CDR2 as SYGVKD. In DNA form, the CDR3 reads TGTGCCATCAGTGTGGCCGAAACTAATGGCTACACCTTC. As protein: CAISVAETNGYTF.

CDR3 nucleotide sequence: TGCGCCAGCAGCCACGATTCCGGGACAGGAGGGGACACCATATATTTT. Translation: CASSHDSGTGGDTIYF. J is TRBJ1-3 and V is TRBV5-1; TRBD1 matches 8 bases. Germline V gene data show CDR1 as SGHRS and CDR2 as YFSETQ. V was pared by 4 bases and J by 8 bases, with 14 bases of the junction left unmatched. CDR3 length: 16 amino acids.

The rearrangement uses TRBV6-5 and TRBJ2-7; D remains unclear. Germline CDR1 is MNHEY and CDR2 is SVGAGI. This CDR3 comprises 14 residues. Deletions cut 2 bases from V and 1 base from J, with 9 bases between. This CDR3 reads CASSYGPHSYEQYF. CDR3 nucleotides: TGTGCCAGCAGTTACGGACCCCATTCCTACGAGCAGTACTTC.

The chain uses TRBV6-6 and TRBJ2-4, with TRBD2 identical over 10 bases. The germline gives CDR1 MNHNY, CDR2 SVGAGI (reference sequence). V lost 2 bases and J lost 8; bases outside the gene matches: 3. The CDR3 loop spans 14 amino acids. Here the CDR3 DNA reads TGTGCCAGCAGTTACGGGACTAGCGTCGACATTCAGTACTTC. It is translated as CASSYGTSVDIQYF.

The chain carries TRBV9 and TRBJ1-1; 9 nucleotides align to TRBD1. V lost 2 bases, J lost 7 bases, and 3 bases stayed unmatched. The CDR3 covers 13 residues. The germline gives CDR1 SGDLS, CDR2 YYNGEE. CDR3 sequence: CASSVTGGLEAFF. DNA of the CDR3: TGTGCCAGCAGCGTCACAGGGGGCCTTGAAGCTTTCTTT.

J is TRBJ2-1 and V is TRBV5-5, with D perhaps matching TRBD2 (5 bases). This CDR3 is built from 11 residues. Per germline, CDR1 SGHKS and CDR2 YYEKEE (reference sequence). V dropped 0 bases and J dropped 14 bases, with 9 bases sitting between them. CDR3 protein: CASSLGGYEFF. The CDR3 DNA sequence: TGTGCCAGCAGCTTGGGCGGGTATGAGTTCTTC. Drawing the rest from reference TRBV5-5 and TRBJ2-1, the complete variable domain is DAGVTQSPTHLIKTRGQQVTLRCSPISGHKSVSWYQQVLGQGPQFIFQYYEKEERGRGNFPDRFSARQFPNYSSELNVNALLLGDSALYLCASSLGGYEFFGPGTRLTVL.

V is TRBV5-1 and J is TRBJ2-1; D is possibly TRBD1 (5 bases). Germline assignment: CDR1 SGHRS and CDR2 YFSETQ. This CDR3 is 14 amino acids long. Trimming left V 2 bases short and J 8 bases short, with 14 bases between. The CDR3 DNA reads as TGCGCCAGCAGCTTCCCCGGACAATCGGATGAGCAGTTCTTC. Protein sequence: CASSFPGQSDEQFF. Drawing the rest from reference TRBV5-1 and TRBJ2-1, the complete variable domain is KAGVTQTPRYLIKTRGQQVTLSCSPISGHRSVSWYQQTPGQGLQFLFEYFSETQRNKGNFPGRFSGRQFSNSRSEMNVSTLELGDSALYLCASSFPGQSDEQFFGPGTRLTVL.